The 32 T cell receptor beta chains reported below all come from one sample, sequenced in a study of blood T cell repertoires in COVID-19. The protocol was immunoSEQ multiplex PCR, while the TCRdb copy is restricted to in-frame clones and leaves out a portion. The sample yields approximately 100,000 clones, approximately 84% seen once. Sequenced: peripheral blood. Receptor source: a woman aged 60-75 years with acute or convalescent COVID-19.

The chain recombines TRBV7-9 with TRBJ1-1; perhaps TRBD1 as D (6 bases). The CDR3 runs 13 residues. V was trimmed by 4 bases and J by 6 bases, leaving 12 bases between them. Germline V gene data show CDR1 as SEHNR and CDR2 as FQNEAQ (reference sequence). The DNA for the CDR3 is TGTGCCAGCAGCTCCCGCTGGGGGCCTGAAGCTTTCTTT. It yields the protein CASSSRWGPEAFF.

V is TRBV9 and J is TRBJ1-1, with D maybe TRBD1 (6 bases). Germline CDR1 SGDLS, CDR2 YYNGEE. V dropped 1 base and J dropped 1 base, with 8 bases sitting between them. The CDR3 totals 14 residues. The DNA of the CDR3 is TGTGCCAGCAGCGTAACAGGGAAGAACACTGAAGCTTTCTTT. Protein: CASSVTGKNTEAFF.

This chain links TRBV6-6 with TRBJ2-5; TRBD1 might be the D (5 bases). This CDR3 spans 16 amino acids. The germline gives CDR1 MNHNY, CDR2 SVGAGI (reference sequence). Trimming cost V 6 bases and J 5 bases, with 22 bases left between them. The CDR3 is CASRLSDQGQRETQYF. CDR3 DNA: TGTGCCAGCAGACTGAGTGACCAGGGCCAAAGGGAGACCCAGTACTTC.

A single count supports this clone. In DNA, the CDR3 is TGTGCCACCTATGGACTAGCGGGGGGGCAGGATACGCAGTATTTT. It specifies CATYGLAGGQDTQYF. The V and J genes are TRBV10-3 and TRBJ2-3; 15 positions match TRBD2. The CDR3 is 15 residues long. Per the germline V gene, CDR1 is ENHRY and CDR2 is SYGVKD. Trimming cost V 10 bases and J 6 bases; bases outside gene matches: 8.

This clone appeared a few times. The gene calls are TRBV13 and TRBJ1-3; 7 bases align to TRBD1. The germline gives CDR1 PRHDT, CDR2 FYEKMQ (reference sequence). The CDR3 has 18 residues. The V and J ends lost 5 bases and 0 bases, in that order; junction bases with no gene match: 13. CDR3 residues: CASSPLGGGPGSGNTIYF. As DNA, the CDR3 is TGTGCCAGCAGCCCCTTAGGGGGCGGGCCCGGCTCTGGAAACACCATATATTTT.

The rearrangement joins TRBV6-5 to TRBJ1-5; D unclear. V shed 8 bases and J shed 5 bases, with 10 bases lying between them. CDR1 and CDR2 from the germline V gene are MNHEY and SVGAGI. The CDR3 covers 12 residues. DNA for the CDR3: TGTGCCAGCTCCCAGCTAGATCAGCCCCAGCATTTT. Its protein product is CASSQLDQPQHF.

The rearrangement uses TRBV10-2 and TRBJ2-7; D ambiguous. The length of the CDR3 is 14 residues. Looked up from germline, CDR1 is WSHSY and CDR2 is SAAADI. V lost 1 base and J 6 bases, leaving 13 bases between the germline ends. The CDR3 coding sequence is TGCGCCAGCAGTGAGTGGGCCGAATTTTCCGAGCAGTACTTC. It translates to CASSEWAEFSEQYF.

V gene TRBV6-5 combines with J gene TRBJ1-1; D is unclear. The V gene's germline CDR1 is MNHEY and CDR2 SVGAGI. The germline V and J ends were trimmed by 0 bases and 0 bases, with 11 bases remaining between them. CDR3 length: 16 residues. CDR3 sequence: CASSYSQPRMNTEAFF. The DNA for the CDR3 is TGTGCCAGCAGTTACTCGCAGCCGAGGATGAACACTGAAGCTTTCTTT.

Points on this clone: Mismatch with germline at one junction end may stem from a read error. V usage is TRBV5-4 and J usage is TRBJ2-1; 14 bases map to TRBD2. The CDR3 spans 16 residues. Germline V gives CDR1 SGHNT, CDR2 YYREEE (reference sequence). CDR3 coding DNA: TGCGCCGGGACTAGCGGGGGTACGCACTCCTACAATGAGCAGTTCTTC. Translation gives CAGTSGGTHSYNEQFF.

The chain recombines TRBV27 with TRBJ2-3; 10 bases align to TRBD2. This CDR3 has 15 amino acids. From germline, CDR1 is MNHEY and CDR2 SMNVEV (reference sequence). Unmatched junction bases numbered 3, after V lost 4 bases and J lost 2 bases. The CDR3 is CASSSSGGFTDTQYF. The CDR3 region has the DNA TGTGCCAGCAGTTCTAGCGGGGGATTCACAGATACGCAGTATTTT.

The chain uses TRBV10-3 and TRBJ2-2, with 7 bases lining up with TRBD2. The length of the CDR3 is 16 residues. The V and J ends lost 10 bases and 0 bases, in that order; junction bases with no gene match: 11. Germline V gene data show CDR1 as ENHRY and CDR2 as SYGVKD. CDR3 bases: TGTGCCACCGACGAAAGCGGGGCCTCGAACACCGGGGAGCTGTTTTTT. This translates into CATDESGASNTGELFF.

This chain joins TRBV19 and TRBJ2-7; TRBD2 agrees at 11 bases. CDR1 LNHDA and CDR2 SQIVND come from the germline V gene (reference sequence). Unmatched junction bases numbered 4, after V lost 6 bases and J lost 3 bases. The CDR3 runs 14 residues. The CDR3 DNA reads TGTGCCAGTAGGTCACTAGCGGGGGACTACGAGCAGTACTTC. Protein product: CASRSLAGDYEQYF.

This sequence joins TRBV3-1 (or the pseudogene TRBV3-2) and TRBJ1-4; TRBD1 is a possible D gene (6 bases). CDR3 length equals 14 residues. Trimming stripped 0 bases from V and 8 bases from J, with 10 bases between. From germline, CDR1 is LGHDT and CDR2 YNNKEL (reference sequence). The CDR3 is CASSQEGAEEKLFF. Here the CDR3 DNA reads TGTGCCAGCAGCCAAGAGGGGGCGGAAGAAAAACTGTTTTTT.

The chain uses TRBV27 and TRBJ2-5; D is unclear. The CDR3 runs to 17 residues. Trimming took off 8 bases at V and 11 bases at J, with 33 bases between the two ends. The germline CDR1 and CDR2 sequences are MNHEY and SMNVEV (reference sequence). The CDR3 spells CASCLEWSRKLVGGQYF. CDR3 in DNA: TGTGCCAGCTGCTTGGAATGGAGTCGAAAGCTCGTGGGTGGTCAGTACTTC.

The J gene is TRBJ2-6, the V gene TRBV7-3, with TRBD2 as a possible D gene (6 bases). V shed 4 bases and J shed 0 bases, with 22 bases lying between them. Germline CDR1 reads SGHTA; CDR2 reads FQGTGA. The CDR3 is 20 residues long. In nucleotides, the CDR3 is TGTGCCAGCAGCTCTGGAGGGTTATTGGTTCCAACCTCTGGGGCCAACGTCCTGACTTTC. Amino acid sequence: CASSSGGLLVPTSGANVLTF. The whole variable domain, remainder taken from reference TRBV7-3 and TRBJ2-6, is GAGVSQTPSNKVTEKGKYVELRCDPISGHTALYWYRQSLGQGPEFLIYFQGTGAADDSGLPNDRFFAVRPEGSVSTLKIQRTERGDSAVYLCASSSGGLLVPTSGANVLTFGAGSRLTVL.

The chain joins TRBV11-3 to TRBJ2-3, with 8 bases matching TRBD1. The CDR3 covers 18 residues. V trimming: 1 base; J trimming: 2 bases; junction bases outside the gene matches: 11. The germline gives CDR1 SGHNT, CDR2 YENEEA. CDR3: CASSLGTGYSTDTDTQYF. CDR3 nucleotides: TGTGCCAGCAGCTTAGGGACAGGGTACAGCACCGACACAGATACGCAGTATTTT.

J is TRBJ2-1 and V is TRBV7-2; D gene ambiguous. CDR3 size: 14 residues. V lost 1 base to trimming and J lost 5 bases, with 9 bases between them. Germline CDR1 is SGHTA and CDR2 is FQGNSA. For the CDR3, the DNA is TGTGCCAGCAGCTTAGGGCACAGAGACAATGAGCAGTTCTTC. Residues: CASSLGHRDNEQFF.

The chain joins TRBV12-2 to TRBJ2-7; TRBD1 is taken as the D call from the table, unchecked against the DNA. TRBV12-2 is described as a pseudogene. The CDR3 runs 14 residues. Written as DNA, the CDR3 is TGTGCAAGTCGCCTAGGACAGGGTGGGGACGAGCAGTACTTC. Its protein product is CASRLGQGGDEQYF.

This rearrangement joins TRBV30 to TRBJ1-5; 7 positions match TRBD1. CDR1 and CDR2 from the germline V gene are GTSNPN and SVGIG (reference sequence). The CDR3 consists of 14 residues. V trimming: 3 bases; J trimming: 9 bases; junction bases outside the gene matches: 11. The CDR3 reads CAWSRDSSAGPQHF. The CDR3 DNA reads as TGTGCCTGGAGCCGGGACAGCTCGGCTGGGCCCCAGCATTTT. Full variable domain (missing parts from reference TRBV30 and TRBJ1-5): SQTIHQWPATLVQPVGSPLSLECTVEGTSNPNLYWYRQAAGRGLQLLFYSVGIGQISSEVPQNLSASRPQDRQFILSSKKLLLSDSGFYLCAWSRDSSAGPQHFGDGTRLSIL.

This clone occurred once. The V call is TRBV28, the J call TRBJ1-1; perhaps TRBD1 as D (6 bases). CDR3 size: 14 residues. V lost 2 bases, J lost 6 bases, and 13 bases lay in between. Germline V gives CDR1 MDHEN, CDR2 SYDVKM. The CDR3 DNA sequence: TGTGCCAGCAGTTTAAGGTGGGAGGGGGCTGAAGCTTTCTTT. This gives the protein CASSLRWEGAEAFF.

The V gene is TRBV3-1 (or the pseudogene TRBV3-2), the J gene TRBJ2-7; TRBD2 matches 8 bases. The trim removed 10 bases at V and 2 bases at J, leaving 10 bases unmatched. Germline lookup yields CDR1 LGHDT and CDR2 YNNKEL (reference sequence). The CDR3 totals 14 residues. CDR3 nucleotide sequence: TGTGCCAACACCGGGACTAGAGTTACCTACGAGCAGTACTTC. As protein: CANTGTRVTYEQYF.

This chain links TRBV27 with TRBJ2-1; tentatively, D is TRBD1 (6 bases). The V end lost 7 bases, the J end lost 8 bases, and 21 bases lay between the germline ends. The CDR3 consists of 15 residues. The germline V gene encodes CDR1 MNHEY and CDR2 SMNVEV (reference sequence). The CDR3: CASNTRLGGRDEQFF. CDR3 DNA sequence: TGTGCCAGCAACACTAGGCTAGGGGGTCGCGATGAGCAGTTCTTC.

This clone was observed once. The V call is TRBV5-5, the J call TRBJ1-4; 9 bases map to TRBD1. Trimming at V came to 0 bases and at J to 5 bases, leaving 2 bases not matched to a gene. The CDR3 covers 15 residues. Germline CDR1 reads SGHKS; CDR2 reads YYEKEE (reference sequence). CDR3 coding DNA: TGTGCCAGCAGCTTGGCCGGGACAGGGAATGAAAAACTGTTTTTT. Its protein is CASSLAGTGNEKLFF. Full variable domain (outside the CDR3, taken from reference TRBV5-5 and TRBJ1-4): DAGVTQSPTHLIKTRGQQVTLRCSPISGHKSVSWYQQVLGQGPQFIFQYYEKEERGRGNFPDRFSARQFPNYSSELNVNALLLGDSALYLCASSLAGTGNEKLFFGSGTQLSVL.

V usage is TRBV5-4 and J usage is TRBJ1-2; 10 positions agree with TRBD1. The CDR3 is made up of 14 amino acids. Per the germline V gene, CDR1 is SGHNT and CDR2 is YYREEE (reference sequence). With V trimmed by 1 base and J by 6 bases, 3 bases remained unmatched. This CDR3 is CASSLRQGAHGYTF. In DNA, the CDR3 is TGTGCCAGCAGCTTGAGACAGGGGGCGCATGGCTACACCTTC.

The chain uses TRBV19 and TRBJ1-5, with D uncertain. Trimming left V 3 bases short and J 4 bases short, with 4 bases between. The V gene's germline CDR1 is LNHDA and CDR2 SQIVND (reference sequence). The CDR3 is 12 residues long. DNA of the CDR3: TGTGCCAGTAGTATCCTGAATCAGCCCCAGCATTTT. This gives the protein CASSILNQPQHF.

The chain uses TRBV9 and TRBJ1-1, with 7 bases aligning to TRBD1. With 10 bases clipped from V and 3 bases from J, the junction kept 9 bases outside the gene matches. CDR3 length equals 13 residues. Per the germline V gene, CDR1 is SGDLS and CDR2 is YYNGEE. The CDR3 DNA sequence: TGTGCCTCGTCGGGACAGCCTTACACTGAAGCTTTCTTT. It translates to CASSGQPYTEAFF.

This chain joins TRBV3-1 (or the pseudogene TRBV3-2) and TRBJ2-2; D is ambiguous. Germline CDR1 and CDR2: LGHDT and YNNKEL (reference sequence). CDR3 size: 14 residues. V gave up 2 bases and J gave up 1 base, with 5 bases separating them. The CDR3 loop reads CASSQTRNTGELFF. The CDR3 DNA follows: TGTGCCAGCAGCCAAACCAGGAACACCGGGGAGCTGTTTTTT.

The rearrangement joins TRBV5-1 to TRBJ2-2; weak D call: TRBD1 (6 bases). This CDR3 spans 16 amino acids. Germline V CDR1 and CDR2: SGHRS, YFSETQ. The V end lost 0 bases, the J end lost 2 bases, and 11 bases lay between the germline ends. The CDR3 loop reads CASSLGWTDNTGELFF. In DNA form, the CDR3 reads TGCGCCAGCAGCTTGGGCTGGACAGATAACACCGGGGAGCTGTTTTTT.

The rearrangement joins TRBV19 to TRBJ1-5; TRBD1 aligns across 8 bases. J lost 5 bases, V lost 5 bases, and 5 bases had no gene match. Germline CDR1 LNHDA, CDR2 SQIVND (reference sequence). This CDR3 spans 14 amino acids. For the CDR3, the DNA is TGTGCCAGTAGTGGACAGGGTCGGGATCAGCCCCAGCATTTT. Its protein product is CASSGQGRDQPQHF.

This chain connects TRBV6-5 to TRBJ2-3, with TRBD2 matching over 10 bases. Per the germline V gene, CDR1 is MNHEY and CDR2 is SVGAGI. The CDR3 covers 16 residues. The ends lost 4 bases at V and 4 bases at J; junction bases unmatched: 8. The chain's CDR3 is CASSSSGTSVSDTQYF. The CDR3 nucleotides are TGTGCCAGCAGTTCTTCCGGGACTAGCGTGTCAGATACGCAGTATTTT.

The chain carries TRBV7-2 and TRBJ1-2, with 9 positions matching TRBD1. The CDR3 contains 14 residues. Germline V gene data show CDR1 as SGHTA and CDR2 as FQGNSA. V lost 3 bases and J lost 8; bases outside the gene matches: 7. For the CDR3, the DNA is TGTGCCAGCAGCTTGGGGACAGGGTCAATCGGCTACACCTTC. Its protein is CASSLGTGSIGYTF.

A single count supports this clone. The CDR3 here is CASSPRGPAEAFF. CDR3 coding DNA: TGTGCCAGCAGCCCGCGGGGGCCCGCTGAAGCTTTCTTT. The chain couples TRBV11-3 to TRBJ1-1; a weak D match, TRBD1 (6 bases). The CDR3 spans 13 residues. Trimming removed 5 bases at V and 6 bases at J, with 13 bases between. Per the germline V gene, CDR1 is SGHNT and CDR2 is YENEEA.